Below, one TCR beta chain is given with its context. Germline values: CDR1 KGHDR, CDR2 SFDVKD. Trimming removed 6 bases from V and 4 bases from J; junction bases left unmatched: 10. This CDR3 is 17 amino acids long. Method: immunoSEQ multiplex PCR; TCRdb's copy keeps in-frame clones and lacks some. The data show around 470,000 clones, 89% seen once. This specimen comes from a study of blood T cell repertoires in COVID-19. Sequencing was done on a sample of peripheral blood. The rearrangement links TRBV24-1 to TRBJ2-2, with 10 bases that match TRBD2. This clonotype was obtained from a man aged 18-30 years with COVID-19, enrolled during active disease. CDR3 coding DNA: TGTGCCACCAGTTCGGTAGCGGGAGGCGCGGGCACCGGGGAGCTGTTTTTT. Its translation: CATSSVAGGAGTGELFF.